The 32 T cell receptor beta chains reported below all come from one sample, sequenced in a study of T cells in severe cutaneous drug reactions. Libraries were made by iRepertoire multiplex PCR with TCR subtype-specific primers for bulk and single-cell sequencing. Following a re-call of the multiplex PCR reads, TCRdb has one entry per CDR3 protein and lacks DNA. The sample table includes over 20,000 distinct CDR3 sequences. Carbamazepine had induced Stevens-Johnson syndrome or toxic epidermal necrolysis in the sequenced donors. Sequencing was carried out using PBMCs. All receptors come from a human donor with toxic epidermal necrolysis, a severe cutaneous drug reaction.

The chain is built from TRBV5-1 and TRBJ1-1. The CDR3 contains 11 residues. Germline V lookup: CDR1 SGHRS, CDR2 YFSETQ. The CDR3 region is CASSLDAEAFF. Using reference TRBV5-1 and TRBJ1-1 for the parts outside the CDR3, the full variable domain is KAGVTQTPRYLIKTRGQQVTLSCSPISGHRSVSWYQQTPGQGLQFLFEYFSETQRNKGNFPGRFSGRQFSNSRSEMNVSTLELGDSALYLCASSLDAEAFFGQGTRLTVV.

This clonotype is identified as medium-sized from frequency. The chain employs TRBV7-6 and TRBJ2-2; TCRdb proposes TRBD2, but this gene call is untestable without DNA. CDR1 and CDR2 from the germline V gene are SGHVS and FNYEAQ. CDR3 length: 16 residues. Here the CDR3 reads CASSGLAGGGTGELFF.

The chain joins TRBV12-5 to TRBJ1-1; TCRdb designates TRBD1, a call that cannot be tested without DNA. Germline CDR1 is LGHNT and CDR2 is FRNRAP. The CDR3 has 13 residues. The CDR3 reads CASRGLGNTEAFF.

The chain is built from TRBV20-1 and TRBJ2-7. The CDR3 is made up of 11 amino acids. Germline V gives CDR1 DFQATT, CDR2 SNEGSKA (reference sequence). CDR3: CSALSSYEQYF.

The V gene is TRBV12-3 or TRBV12-4, the J gene TRBJ2-7. CDR3 size: 13 residues. This CDR3 reads CASSLGTPYEQYF.

The V call is TRBV18, the J call TRBJ2-5; without DNA, the TCRdb call of TRBD2 cannot be checked. Germline V gives CDR1 KGHSH, CDR2 LQKENI. The CDR3 is 14 residues long. This CDR3 is CASSPTASGETQYF.

The chain combines TRBV3-1 with TRBJ1-1; the TCRdb D gene call, TRBD1, has no DNA to confirm it. CDR1 is LGHDT and CDR2 is YNNKEL in the germline V gene (reference sequence). The CDR3 totals 12 residues. CDR3 sequence: CASSRGATEAFF.

The chain couples TRBV11-2 to TRBJ1-1; TCRdb indicates TRBD1, and absent DNA this call remains unverified. The CDR3 extends over 12 amino acids. CDR1 and CDR2 (germline): SGHAT, FQNNGV. The CDR3 loop is CASSLGQTEAFF. Looking up the rest from reference TRBV11-2 and TRBJ1-1 gives the full variable domain: EAGVAQSPRYKIIEKRQSVAFWCNPISGHATLYWYQQILGQGPKLLIQFQNNGVVDDSQLPKDRFSAERLKGVDSTLKIQPAKLEDSAVYLCASSLGQTEAFFGQGTRLTVV.

This sequence joins TRBV12-3 or TRBV12-4 and TRBJ2-5; TCRdb selects TRBD2, and the lack of DNA leaves this call unchecked. The CDR3 is 16 amino acids. The CDR3: CASSPSTSGTQETQYF.

The chain combines TRBV19 with TRBJ2-1. CDR1 LNHDA and CDR2 SQIVND come from the germline V gene (reference sequence). This CDR3 comprises 14 residues. The CDR3 protein is CASSRQTTYNEQFF.

The chain joins TRBV15 to TRBJ2-1; TCRdb's D call of TRBD2 is untestable without DNA. The germline gives CDR1 LNHNV, CDR2 YYDKDF (reference sequence). The CDR3 totals 17 residues. The CDR3 loop is CATSRDPREGRGYEQFF.

The chain uses TRBV27 and TRBJ2-1; there is no DNA to check the TCRdb D call of TRBD1. The germline gives CDR1 MNHEY, CDR2 SMNVEV (reference sequence). The CDR3 consists of 14 residues. The chain's CDR3 is CASSFDRVNNEQFF.

By frequency, this clonotype registers medium-sized (0.01 to 0.1%). The chain is built from TRBV6-6 and TRBJ1-5. The CDR3 is made up of 16 amino acids. CDR1 and CDR2 (germline): MNHNY, SVGAGI (reference sequence). The chain's CDR3 is CASSYSSAGGNQPQHF.

The CDR3 sequence is CASSPDVSTRYEQYF. The chain joins TRBV18 to TRBJ2-7. The germline V gene encodes CDR1 KGHSH and CDR2 LQKENI. The CDR3 is made up of 15 amino acids.

V gene TRBV11-2 combines with J gene TRBJ1-1; the TCRdb D gene call, TRBD1, has no DNA to confirm it. The CDR3 loop spans 11 amino acids. The germline CDR1 and CDR2 sequences are SGHAT and FQNNGV. CDR3: CASSSPSEAFF.

The chain joins TRBV5-4 to TRBJ2-1; TCRdb lists TRBD2, though no DNA is available to test this call. The CDR3 runs to 15 residues. CDR1 and CDR2 from the germline V gene are SGHNT and YYREEE (reference sequence). CDR3: CASKEREGHYNEQFF.

The chain has TRBV20-1 and TRBJ2-7; TCRdb picks TRBD1, but there is no DNA to check that call. The CDR3 consists of 14 residues. CDR1 and CDR2 from the germline V gene are DFQATT and SNEGSKA (reference sequence). The CDR3 sequence: CSAREPGPPYEQYF.

CDR3: CATSDPRGTSGKHNEQFF. The genes are TRBV24-1 and TRBJ2-1; TCRdb reports TRBD2, a call that lacks DNA to check it against. Germline CDR1 KGHDR, CDR2 SFDVKD. The CDR3 extends over 18 amino acids.

The chain's CDR3 is CSVYPSTTNYGYTF. This chain joins TRBV29-1 and TRBJ1-2. Germline V gives CDR1 SQVTM, CDR2 ANQGSEA. The CDR3 loop spans 14 amino acids.

The rearrangement links TRBV7-9 to TRBJ2-7. CDR1 is SEHNR, CDR2 FQNEAQ, per germline (reference sequence). The CDR3 is 12 amino acids. This CDR3 is CASSLVGYEQYF.

The chain employs TRBV3-1 and TRBJ1-4. Germline V gene sequence: CDR1 LGHDT, CDR2 YNNKEL (reference sequence). The CDR3 sequence is 14 residues long. The CDR3 sequence: CASSRVGEAEKLFF.

This chain links TRBV4-1 with TRBJ2-7; TCRdb indicates TRBD2, and absent DNA this call remains unverified. This CDR3 spans 17 amino acids. From germline, CDR1 is MGHRA and CDR2 YSYEKL. CDR3 sequence: CASSHPQRETRAYEQYF.

This rearrangement joins TRBV5-1 to TRBJ2-3. Per the germline V gene, CDR1 is SGHRS and CDR2 is YFSETQ. CDR3 length equals 16 residues. CDR3 sequence: CASSLVQTTSTDTQYF.

The J gene is TRBJ2-1, the V gene TRBV29-1; TCRdb's D call of TRBD1 is untestable without DNA. The CDR3 contains 11 residues. The germline V gene encodes CDR1 SQVTM and CDR2 ANQGSEA. This CDR3 reads CSVVIGQGKFF.

The chain has TRBV5-1 and TRBJ2-7; TCRdb reports TRBD1, a call that lacks DNA to check it against. The CDR3 is 16 residues long. CDR1 is SGHRS and CDR2 is YFSETQ in the germline V gene. CDR3: CANSSSAGTGGYEQYF.

This chain uses TRBV5-4 with TRBJ2-4; the D call from TCRdb, TRBD1, cannot be confirmed without DNA. This CDR3 has 13 residues. Germline-derived CDR1 and CDR2 are SGHNT and YYREEE (reference sequence). The CDR3: CASSLKDRDIQYF.

V gene TRBV4-2 combines with J gene TRBJ2-7; TCRdb calls TRBD2, which cannot be checked without DNA. The CDR3 loop spans 16 amino acids. Germline CDR1 reads LGHNA; CDR2 reads YNFKEQ. The CDR3 spells CASSQDVLAGVPEQYF.

This chain links TRBV19 with TRBJ1-3. Germline assignment: CDR1 LNHDA and CDR2 SQIVND (reference sequence). The CDR3 is 15 amino acids. The CDR3 is CASRTSAYSGNTIYF. The full variable domain, with the rest looked up from reference TRBV19 and TRBJ1-3, is DGGITQSPKYLFRKEGQNVTLSCEQNLNHDAMYWYRQDPGQGLRLIYYSQIVNDFQKGDIAEGYSVSREKKESFPLTVTSAQKNPTAFYLCASRTSAYSGNTIYFGEGSWLTVV.

The gene calls are TRBV5-4 and TRBJ1-1; without DNA, the TCRdb call of TRBD1 cannot be checked. CDR1 and CDR2 from the germline V gene are SGHNT and YYREEE (reference sequence). The CDR3 has 16 amino acids. The CDR3 reads CASSPVFETVGTEAFF.

The rearrangement uses TRBV2 and TRBJ2-3; TCRdb lists TRBD2, though no DNA is available to test this call. The CDR3 contains 17 residues. Germline CDR1 and CDR2: SNHLY and FYNNEI. The CDR3 sequence: CASSELGLADRTDTQYF.

The chain couples TRBV20-1 to TRBJ2-7. CDR1 DFQATT and CDR2 SNEGSKA come from the germline V gene (reference sequence). The CDR3 has 16 amino acids. The CDR3 sequence is CSARDGSAISSYEQYF.

This chain connects TRBV7-9 to TRBJ1-3; TCRdb returns TRBD1, unconfirmable since there is no DNA. The CDR3 extends over 14 amino acids. Germline V gives CDR1 SEHNR, CDR2 FQNEAQ (reference sequence). CDR3 sequence reads: CASSLGTGADTIYF. The whole variable domain, filled in from reference TRBV7-9 and TRBJ1-3, reads DTGVSQNPRHKITKRGQNVTFRCDPISEHNRLYWYRQTLGQGPEFLTYFQNEAQLEKSRLLSDRFSAERPKGSFSTLEIQRTEQGDSAMYLCASSLGTGADTIYFGEGSWLTVV.